The 20 T cell receptor beta chains below all came from one sample that was sequenced in a study of CD8+ T cells in alopecia areata. Investigators isolated RNA and reverse transcribed it into cDNA to act as the sequencing template. Sequenced by immunoSEQ multiplex PCR; TCRdb stores in-frame clones only, minus some. The sample holds about 120,000 clones; 35% to 40% are singletons and the top ten take approximately 3.1%. The sequencing sample was made of CD4+ T cells sorted from blood. These receptors were obtained from a human donor with alopecia areata.

The CDR3 here is CASSQDHNRGAVDTQYF. The DNA of the CDR3 is TGCGCCAGCAGCCAAGATCACAACAGGGGGGCCGTAGATACGCAGTATTTT. The V and J genes are TRBV4-3 and TRBJ2-3, with 8 bases that match TRBD1. The CDR3 has 17 residues. Germline V gene sequence: CDR1 LGHNA, CDR2 YSLEER. The V gene end was trimmed by 0 bases and the J gene end by 5 bases; junction bases not matched to a gene: 10.

This clone was detected only a few times. The V gene is TRBV29-1, the J gene TRBJ1-2; 10 bases match TRBD1. Trimming took 7 bases from V and 4 from J; bases not matched to a gene: 6. CDR1 and CDR2 (germline): SQVTM, ANQGSEA. The CDR3 is made up of 13 amino acids. Written as DNA, the CDR3 is TGCAGCGCCTGGACAGGGGGGGGCTATGGCTACACCTTC. Residues: CSAWTGGGYGYTF.

This clone came up once. This chain joins TRBV5-1 and TRBJ1-2, with a weak D call TRBD1 (5 bases). CDR1 and CDR2 (germline): SGHRS, YFSETQ. Deletions cut 2 bases from V and 3 bases from J, with 17 bases between. The CDR3 contains 16 residues. CDR3 sequence (DNA): TGCGCCAGCAGCTTACGGCAGGGAACTATCGACTATGGCTACACCTTC. Its translation: CASSLRQGTIDYGYTF.

This chain links TRBV6-1 with TRBJ2-6; D possibly corresponds to TRBD2 (6 bases). CDR1 is MNHNS, CDR2 SASEGT, per germline. The CDR3 runs 14 residues. V lost 6 bases and J 4 bases, leaving 10 bases between the germline ends. The CDR3 loop is CASRGEAGANVLTF. CDR3 bases: TGTGCCAGCAGGGGGGAGGCCGGGGCCAACGTCCTGACTTTC.

The rearrangement joins TRBV28 to TRBJ2-4, with D unclear. The CDR3 consists of 16 residues. Trimming cost V 8 bases and J 2 bases, with 19 bases left between them. Germline CDR1 MDHEN, CDR2 SYDVKM. The CDR3 loop reads CASARRAPSSKNIQYF. CDR3 in DNA: TGTGCCAGCGCCCGTCGGGCCCCATCCTCCAAAAACATTCAGTACTTC.

There are a few counts of this clone. V is TRBV23-1 and J is TRBJ1-4; no clear D. TRBV23-1 is an ORF, and what it does is uncertain. CDR3 length: 12 amino acids. The V end lost 4 bases, the J end lost 8 bases, and 8 bases lay between the germline ends. The CDR3 DNA sequence: TGCGCCAGCAGTCCTGGCGGAGAAAAACTGTTTTTT. Residues: CASSPGGEKLFF.

This clone was counted only a few times. CDR3 region: CSVAPSGINSGELFF. The CDR3, as DNA: TGCAGCGTTGCCCCTAGCGGGATTAATAGCGGGGAGCTGTTTTTT. V and J are TRBV29-1 and TRBJ2-2; TRBD2 agrees at 9 bases. Germline V CDR1 and CDR2: SQVTM, ANQGSEA. V lost 4 bases to trimming and J lost 7 bases; unmatched junction nucleotides: 10. CDR3 size: 15 residues.

The chain employs TRBV7-2 and TRBJ2-3, with D perhaps TRBD2 (7 bases). The V end lost 5 bases, the J end lost 3 bases, and 18 bases lay between the germline ends. From germline, CDR1 is SGHTA and CDR2 FQGNSA. The CDR3 loop spans 16 amino acids. CDR3 in amino acids: CASSPRGARGTDTQYF. The CDR3 DNA is TGTGCCAGCAGCCCCCGGGGGGCCAGAGGTACAGATACGCAGTATTTT. The whole variable domain, filled in from reference TRBV7-2 and TRBJ2-3, reads GAGVSQSPSNKVTEKGKDVELRCDPISGHTALYWYRQSLGQGLEFLIYFQGNSAPDKSGLPSDRFSAERTGGSVSTLTIQRTQQEDSAVYLCASSPRGARGTDTQYFGPGTRLTVL.

This clone was recorded a few times. The rearrangement links TRBV5-1 to TRBJ1-1; TRBD1 agrees at 11 bases. Trimming removed 4 bases from V and 6 bases from J; junction bases left unmatched: 5. The CDR3 runs to 14 residues. Germline CDR1 is SGHRS and CDR2 is YFSETQ. DNA for the CDR3: TGCGCCAGCAGCGCCGGACAGGGGGCATCTGAAGCTTTCTTT. Its protein is CASSAGQGASEAFF.

A few counts support this clone. The CDR3: CASSLDGTGITDTQYF. DNA for the CDR3: TGCGCCAGCAGCTTGGACGGGACAGGGATTACAGATACGCAGTATTTT. The chain links TRBV5-1 to TRBJ2-3; 9 bases map to TRBD1. Trimming cost V 0 bases and J 3 bases; bases outside gene matches: 5. CDR3 length: 16 residues. CDR1 is SGHRS, CDR2 YFSETQ, per germline.

This clone was observed many times. This rearrangement joins TRBV7-6 to TRBJ2-4, with D possibly matching TRBD1 (5 bases). V lost 5 bases, J lost 6 bases, and 17 bases lay in between. CDR1 and CDR2 (germline): SGHVS, FNYEAQ. The CDR3 extends over 15 amino acids. DNA of the CDR3: TGTGCCAGCAGCCTTGGTGGGGCCGTGGGAAACATTCAGTACTTC. This codes for CASSLGGAVGNIQYF.

This clone occurred a few times. The J gene is TRBJ2-7, the V gene TRBV6-1; tentatively, D is TRBD1 (5 bases). With 2 bases removed from V and 3 bases from J, the gap between germline ends came to 8 bases. The CDR3 runs to 13 residues. Per the germline V gene, CDR1 is MNHNS and CDR2 is SASEGT. The CDR3 nucleotides are TGTGCCAGCAGTGAAAACAGGAACTACGAGCAGTACTTC. Translating it yields CASSENRNYEQYF.

CDR3 in amino acids: CASRTSTGSGEAFF. CDR3 nucleotides: TGTGCCAGCAGAACCTCTACAGGATCGGGTGAAGCTTTCTTT. The rearrangement joins TRBV2 to TRBJ1-1; TRBD1 is a possible D gene (5 bases). The CDR3 loop spans 14 amino acids. Trimming removed 6 bases from V and 7 bases from J, with 18 bases in between. Germline V gives CDR1 SNHLY, CDR2 FYNNEI.

This clone showed up just a few times. The genes are TRBV29-1 and TRBJ1-1; D gene uncertain. V was clipped by 4 bases and J by 2 bases, with 11 bases between them. CDR3 length equals 13 residues. The germline V gene encodes CDR1 SQVTM and CDR2 ANQGSEA. The CDR3: CSVGGSFNTEAFF. CDR3 coding DNA: TGCAGCGTTGGAGGGAGCTTCAACACTGAAGCTTTCTTT.

Concerning this clone itself: The sample carries other DNA sequences with the same CDR3. The rearrangement joins TRBV5-1 to TRBJ2-3; no definite D call. Germline V gene data show CDR1 as SGHRS and CDR2 as YFSETQ. The CDR3 loop spans 12 amino acids. Trimming stripped 0 bases from V and 6 bases from J, with 5 bases between. The CDR3 sequence: CASSLGGDTQYF. CDR3 bases: TGCGCCAGCAGCTTGGGTGGTGATACGCAGTATTTT.

This clone was counted a single time. The chain recombines TRBV6-5 with TRBJ1-6, with TRBD1 identical over 7 bases. The germline CDR1 and CDR2 sequences are MNHEY and SVGAGI. The CDR3 sequence is 15 residues long. V trimming: 6 bases; J trimming: 1 base; junction bases outside the gene matches: 3. The CDR3 spells CASSDRVSYNSPLHF. CDR3 nucleotides: TGTGCCAGCAGCGACAGGGTATCCTATAATTCACCCCTCCACTTT.

The table lists this clone with a few counts. The V and J genes are TRBV7-2 and TRBJ2-2; D ambiguous. Germline CDR1 and CDR2: SGHTA and FQGNSA. This CDR3 spans 12 amino acids. Trimming took off 2 bases at V and 6 bases at J, with 4 bases between the two ends. In DNA, the CDR3 is TGTGCCAGCAGCTTATTTTCCGGGGAGCTGTTTTTT. Translating it yields CASSLFSGELFF.

This clone was observed a few times. The J gene is TRBJ2-7, the V gene TRBV7-9, with a tentative D call TRBD1 (6 bases). Trimming shortened V by 5 bases and J by 3 bases, and 11 bases separated the two germline ends. Per germline, CDR1 SEHNR and CDR2 FQNEAQ (reference sequence). This CDR3 is 13 amino acids long. The CDR3 reads CASSPTGIYEQYF. CDR3 bases: TGTGCCAGCAGCCCCACAGGGATCTACGAGCAGTACTTC.

The chain joins TRBV30 to TRBJ2-7; D is ambiguous. Looked up from germline, CDR1 is GTSNPN and CDR2 is SVGIG (reference sequence). The V end was cut by 3 bases, the J end by 2 bases, with 8 bases between. This CDR3 contains 12 residues. CDR3 loop: CAWSPLPYEQYF. The CDR3 DNA sequence: TGTGCCTGGAGCCCCCTCCCCTACGAGCAGTACTTC. Full variable domain (missing parts from reference TRBV30 and TRBJ2-7): SQTIHQWPATLVQPVGSPLSLECTVEGTSNPNLYWYRQAAGRGLQLLFYSVGIGQISSEVPQNLSASRPQDRQFILSSKKLLLSDSGFYLCAWSPLPYEQYFGPGTRLTVT.

V usage is TRBV30 and J usage is TRBJ2-7; D is undetermined. The CDR3 contains 11 residues. Germline V gene data show CDR1 as GTSNPN and CDR2 as SVGIG (reference sequence). Trimming stripped 2 bases from V and 4 bases from J, with 6 bases between. In DNA form, the CDR3 reads TGTGCCTGGAGTTCATATTACGAGCAGTACTTC. Encoded protein: CAWSSYYEQYF.